Below, one T cell receptor beta chain is given with its context. This clone's antigen is unknown. No base-level quality is on record; no much larger clone is a single base apart. The germline V and J ends show losses of 0 bases and 4 bases respectively, and no gene match explains 2 bases of the junction. The CDR3 starts with the cysteine, ends with the phenylalanine, and has 15 residues. Only CDR3 DNA is held: 45 bases, read in frame from base 1. As encoded in the germline V gene, CDR1 is MNHEY while CDR2 is SVGEGT. TCR cDNA was made using 5'RACE template switching, a step that added a universal primer site and unique molecular identifiers. cDNA synthesis was primed from both the TCR alpha and TCR beta constant segments. Library amplification used two PCR steps, and the second PCR step added sample barcodes and sequencing adapters. Sequencing of libraries was done on Illumina HiSeq 2500 (2x100 bp) or NovaSeq (2x150 bp). Regarding the original processing steps: MIGEC handled demultiplexing of reads and collapsing into UMI consensus sequences, while MiXCR performed V(D)J alignment. Using edgeR on replicate PBMC samples, clonotypes were called vaccine-responding if FDR was below 0.01 and the log2 fold change was above 5 up to day 15. Each bulk clonotype received a CD4 or CD8 identity based on whether the sequenced CD4 or CD8 repertoire contained that clonotype at higher abundance. TCRdb handled the public reads itself, with Q25 trimming in fastp and clone calling in MiXCR, and kept productive beta chains. Each CDR3 protein appears once, grouped with its most common genes and DNA. In this record, the V and J calls reflect TCRdb's handling and not the investigators' own analysis. In all, the sample holds roughly 180,000 distinct CDR3 sequences, and approximately 6.2% of those were seen once. Together, the top ten hold 2.9% of the sample.

This specimen's treatment or condition label, per the study, means: live attenuated yellow fever vaccine strain. PBMCs were isolated from peripheral blood using a standard Ficoll-Paque protocol. CD4 and CD8 T-cell fractions were isolated with Dynabeads CD4 and CD8 positive selection kits. TriZol was used to extract RNA from bulk PBMCs, from CD4 and CD8 fractions, and from dextramer-positive and dextramer-negative fractions. This sample is drawn from a study of T cells after yellow fever vaccination (dated by TCRdb to between 2018 and 2021). The study in broad terms: The SMART-Seq v4 Ultra Low Input RNA kit was used to prepare libraries from fractions with low cell numbers. Bulk PBMC replicates and cell subsets were isolated from blood drawn at multiple timepoints before and after both primary and secondary immunization. To track T-cell clones before and after primary and booster YFV17D yellow fever vaccination, bulk TCR alpha and beta repertoires were sequenced longitudinally. Two healthy male donors made up the cohort, one aged 18 to 30 years and the other aged 30 to 40 years. Summary of the overall study and its limitations: A small share of clonotypes occurred in both CD4 and CD8 compartments, likely arising from convergent recombination. Only two donors were included in the study, so the extent to which the findings can be generalized is limited. Compared with the primary T-cell response, the secondary T-cell response was faster but weaker, reaching its peak on day 5 rather than on day 15. After the booster, most clones that had expanded after primary vaccination were detected again (around 97% of CD4 and around 88% of CD8), suggesting broad maintenance of memory. Because abundant contaminating clonotypes from the bulk population could be contained in FACS-sorted repertoires, computational filtering was required.

The sample here was CD4+ T cells sorted from PBMCs, taken on the day of the first yellow fever vaccination. The sequence derives from a young man who received the YFV17D yellow fever vaccine. This receptor chain uses TRBV6-2 or TRBV6-3 and TRBJ1-1; TRBD1 lines up with 10 middle nucleotides. CDR3 sequence: CASSYSGTGATEAFF. Read as DNA, the sequence is TGTGCCAGCAGTTACTCCGGGACAGGGGCCACTGAAGCTTTCTTT.